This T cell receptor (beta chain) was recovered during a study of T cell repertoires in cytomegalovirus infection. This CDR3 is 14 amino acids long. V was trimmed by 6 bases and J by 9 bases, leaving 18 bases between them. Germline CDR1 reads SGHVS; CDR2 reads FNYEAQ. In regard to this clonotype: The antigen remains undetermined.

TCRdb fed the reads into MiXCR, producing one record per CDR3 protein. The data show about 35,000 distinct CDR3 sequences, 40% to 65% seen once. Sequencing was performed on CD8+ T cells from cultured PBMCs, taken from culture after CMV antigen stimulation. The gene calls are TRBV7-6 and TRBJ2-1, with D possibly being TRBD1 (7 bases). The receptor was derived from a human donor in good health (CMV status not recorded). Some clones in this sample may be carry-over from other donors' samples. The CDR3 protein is CASRDRGTVGEQFF. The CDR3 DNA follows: TGTGCCAGCAGGGACCGGGGGACAGTTGGTGAGCAGTTCTTC.